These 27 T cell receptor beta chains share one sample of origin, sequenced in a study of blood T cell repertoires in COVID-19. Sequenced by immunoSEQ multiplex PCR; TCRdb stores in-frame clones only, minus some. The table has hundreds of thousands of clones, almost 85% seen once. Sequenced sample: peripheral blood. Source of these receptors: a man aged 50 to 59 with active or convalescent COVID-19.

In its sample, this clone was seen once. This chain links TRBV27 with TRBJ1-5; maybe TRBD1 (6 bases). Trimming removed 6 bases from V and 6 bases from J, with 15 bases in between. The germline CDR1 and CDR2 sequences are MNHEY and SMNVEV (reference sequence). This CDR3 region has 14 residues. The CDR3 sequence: CASRGGGPGQPQHF. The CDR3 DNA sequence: TGTGCCAGCAGAGGCGGGGGGCCAGGTCAGCCCCAGCATTTT.

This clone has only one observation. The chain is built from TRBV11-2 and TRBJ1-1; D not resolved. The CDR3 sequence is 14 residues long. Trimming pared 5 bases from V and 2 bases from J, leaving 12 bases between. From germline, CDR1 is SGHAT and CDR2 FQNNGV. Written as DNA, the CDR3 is TGTGCCAGCAGCCCCCGAGTTTTAAACACTGAAGCTTTCTTT. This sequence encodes CASSPRVLNTEAFF.

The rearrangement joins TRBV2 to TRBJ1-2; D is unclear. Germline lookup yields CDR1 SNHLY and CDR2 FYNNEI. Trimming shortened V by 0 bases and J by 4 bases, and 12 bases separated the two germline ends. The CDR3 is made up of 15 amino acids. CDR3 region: CASSEALQAIYGYTF. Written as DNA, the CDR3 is TGTGCCAGCAGTGAAGCGCTTCAGGCGATCTATGGCTACACCTTC.

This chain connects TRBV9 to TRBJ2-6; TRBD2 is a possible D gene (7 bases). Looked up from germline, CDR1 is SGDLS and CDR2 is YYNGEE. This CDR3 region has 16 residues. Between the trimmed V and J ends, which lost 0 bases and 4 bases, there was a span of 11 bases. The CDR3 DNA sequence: TGTGCCAGCAGCGTAGGGGCGGGGGCAGGGGCCAACGTCCTGACTTTC. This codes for CASSVGAGAGANVLTF.

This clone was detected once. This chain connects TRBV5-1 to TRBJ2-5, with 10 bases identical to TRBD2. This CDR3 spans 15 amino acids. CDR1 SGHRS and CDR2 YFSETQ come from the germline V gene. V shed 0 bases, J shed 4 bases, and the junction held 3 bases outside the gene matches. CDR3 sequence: CASSLESSGRETQYF. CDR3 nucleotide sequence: TGCGCCAGCAGCTTGGAGTCTAGCGGGAGAGAGACCCAGTACTTC.

The CDR3 bases are TGTGCCAGCAGCATGGGACTAGCGGGAGCTGAAGATACGCAGTATTTT. As protein: CASSMGLAGAEDTQYF. V usage is TRBV21-1 and J usage is TRBJ2-3; the DNA was not used to check the table's D call, TRBD2. TRBV21-1 constitutes a pseudogene. The CDR3 loop spans 16 amino acids.

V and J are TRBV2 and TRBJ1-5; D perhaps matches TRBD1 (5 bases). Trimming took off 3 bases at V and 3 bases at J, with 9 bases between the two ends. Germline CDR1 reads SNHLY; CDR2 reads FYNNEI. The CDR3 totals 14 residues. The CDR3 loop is CASSDKTDNQPQHF. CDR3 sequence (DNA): TGTGCCAGCAGTGATAAGACAGACAATCAGCCCCAGCATTTT.

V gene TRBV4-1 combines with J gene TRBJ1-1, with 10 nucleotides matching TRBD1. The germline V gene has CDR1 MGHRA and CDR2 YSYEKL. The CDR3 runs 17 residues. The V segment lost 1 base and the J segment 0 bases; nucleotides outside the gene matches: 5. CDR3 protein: CASSQVRTGGMNTEAFF. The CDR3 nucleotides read TGCGCCAGCAGCCAAGTTAGGACAGGGGGGATGAACACTGAAGCTTTCTTT.

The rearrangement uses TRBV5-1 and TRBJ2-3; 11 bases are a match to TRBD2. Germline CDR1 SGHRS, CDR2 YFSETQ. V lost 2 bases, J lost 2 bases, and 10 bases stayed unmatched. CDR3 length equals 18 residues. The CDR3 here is CASSFAGTSGRYTDTQYF. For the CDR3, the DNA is TGCGCCAGCAGCTTCGCCGGGACTAGCGGCCGGTACACAGATACGCAGTATTTT.

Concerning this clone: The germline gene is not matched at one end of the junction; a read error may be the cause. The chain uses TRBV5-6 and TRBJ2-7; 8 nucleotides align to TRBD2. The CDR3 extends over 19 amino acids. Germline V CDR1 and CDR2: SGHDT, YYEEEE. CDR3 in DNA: TGTGCCAGCACTCTGGGGTGGGGGAGTAGCGGGACATCCGTCAAGCTACTTAGCTTC. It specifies CASTLGWGSSGTSVKLLSF.

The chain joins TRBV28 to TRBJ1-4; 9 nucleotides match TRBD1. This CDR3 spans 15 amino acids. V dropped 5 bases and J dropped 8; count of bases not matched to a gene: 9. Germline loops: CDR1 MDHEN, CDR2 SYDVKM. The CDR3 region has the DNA TGTGCCAGCAGTGCTCAGACAGGGGGTGCGGAAAAACTGTTTTTT. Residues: CASSAQTGGAEKLFF.

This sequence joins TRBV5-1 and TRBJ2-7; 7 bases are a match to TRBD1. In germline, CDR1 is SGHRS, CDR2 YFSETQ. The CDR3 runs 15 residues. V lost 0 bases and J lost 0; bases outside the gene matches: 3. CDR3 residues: CASSLEAGGSYEQYF. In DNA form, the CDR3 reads TGCGCCAGCAGCTTGGAAGCAGGGGGCTCCTACGAGCAGTACTTC.

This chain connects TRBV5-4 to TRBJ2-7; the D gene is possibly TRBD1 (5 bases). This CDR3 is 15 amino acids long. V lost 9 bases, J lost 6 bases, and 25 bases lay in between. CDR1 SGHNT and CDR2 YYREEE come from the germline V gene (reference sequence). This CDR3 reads CATSVRGAWMGEQYF. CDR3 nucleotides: TGTGCCACATCCGTAAGGGGCGCCTGGATGGGCGAGCAGTACTTC.

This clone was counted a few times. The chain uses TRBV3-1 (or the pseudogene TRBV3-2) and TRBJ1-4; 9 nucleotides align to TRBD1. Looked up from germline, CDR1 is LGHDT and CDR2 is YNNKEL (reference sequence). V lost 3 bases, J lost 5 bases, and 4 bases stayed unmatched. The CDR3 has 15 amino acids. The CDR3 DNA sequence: TGTGCCAGCAGCCAGCGGGACAGGGTCAATGAAAAACTGTTTTTT. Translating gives CASSQRDRVNEKLFF.

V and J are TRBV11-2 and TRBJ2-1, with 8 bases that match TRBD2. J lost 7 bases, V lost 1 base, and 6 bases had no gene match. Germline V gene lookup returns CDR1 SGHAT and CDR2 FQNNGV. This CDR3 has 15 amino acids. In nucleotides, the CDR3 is TGTGCCAGCAGCTTAGCACAGCGGGAGTTGAATGAGCAGTTCTTC. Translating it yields CASSLAQRELNEQFF.

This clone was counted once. The CDR3 bases are TGTGCCAGCTCACCCACGCCCAGTTTAGAGGGACTGTACGAGCAGTACTTC. Protein product: CASSPTPSLEGLYEQYF. The chain combines TRBV18 with TRBJ2-7, with a weak D call TRBD2 (6 bases). Germline V CDR1 and CDR2: KGHSH, LQKENI. V lost 3 bases to trimming and J lost 4 bases, with 22 bases between them. The CDR3 is 17 amino acids.

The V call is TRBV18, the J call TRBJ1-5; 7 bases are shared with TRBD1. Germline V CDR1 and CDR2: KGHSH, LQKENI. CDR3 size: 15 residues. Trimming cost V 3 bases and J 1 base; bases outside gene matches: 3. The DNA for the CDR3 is TGTGCCAGCTCACCCACAGGGGACAGCAATCAGCCCCAGCATTTT. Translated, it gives CASSPTGDSNQPQHF. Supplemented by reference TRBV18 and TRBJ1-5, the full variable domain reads NAGVMQNPRHLVRRRGQEARLRCSPMKGHSHVYWYRQLPEEGLKFMVYLQKENIIDESGMPKERFSAEFPKEGPSILRIQQVVRGDSAAYFCASSPTGDSNQPQHFGDGTRLSIL.

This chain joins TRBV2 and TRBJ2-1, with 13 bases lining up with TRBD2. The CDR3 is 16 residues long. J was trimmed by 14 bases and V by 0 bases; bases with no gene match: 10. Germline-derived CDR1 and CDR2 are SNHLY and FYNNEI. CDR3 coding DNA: TGTGCCAGCAGTGAAGCCGAAACGGGACTAGCGGGACTCGAGTTCTTC. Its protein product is CASSEAETGLAGLEFF.

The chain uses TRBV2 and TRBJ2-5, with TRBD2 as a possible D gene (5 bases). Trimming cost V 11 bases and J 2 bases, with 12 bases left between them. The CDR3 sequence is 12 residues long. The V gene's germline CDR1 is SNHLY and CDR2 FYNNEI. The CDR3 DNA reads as TGTGCCGGCGGGCGTACTCAAGAGACCCAGTACTTC. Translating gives CAGGRTQETQYF.

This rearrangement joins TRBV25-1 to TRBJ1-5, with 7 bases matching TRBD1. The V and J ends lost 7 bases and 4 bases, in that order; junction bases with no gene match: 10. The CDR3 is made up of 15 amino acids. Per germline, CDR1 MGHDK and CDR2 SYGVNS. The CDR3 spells CASMDRPNLNQPQHF. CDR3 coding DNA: TGTGCCAGCATGGACAGGCCCAACCTTAATCAGCCCCAGCATTTT.

As DNA, the CDR3 is TGTGCCAGCTCACCGGAACTAGCGAGCCAAGAGACCCAGTACTTC. Its translation is CASSPELASQETQYF. The gene calls are TRBV18 and TRBJ2-5; 7 bases map to TRBD2. V trimming: 3 bases; J trimming: 1 base; junction bases outside the gene matches: 5. The V gene's germline CDR1 is KGHSH and CDR2 LQKENI. CDR3 length: 15 residues.

The CDR3: CASNSDRDNEQFF. The CDR3 region has the DNA TGTGCCAGCAATTCGGACAGAGACAATGAGCAGTTCTTC. The chain joins TRBV25-1 to TRBJ2-1; TRBD1 is a possible D gene (6 bases). The V gene lost 7 bases and the J gene lost 5 bases, with 12 bases spanning the gap. The germline CDR1 and CDR2 sequences are MGHDK and SYGVNS. This CDR3 comprises 13 residues.

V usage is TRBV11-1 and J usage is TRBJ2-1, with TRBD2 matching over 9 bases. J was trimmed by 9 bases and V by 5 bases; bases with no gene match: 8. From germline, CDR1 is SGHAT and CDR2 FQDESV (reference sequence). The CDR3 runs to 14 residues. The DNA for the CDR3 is TGTGCCAGCAGCCCCCGGCGGGAGGGCCTTGAGCAGTTCTTC. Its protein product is CASSPRREGLEQFF. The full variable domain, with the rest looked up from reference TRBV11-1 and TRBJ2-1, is EAEVAQSPRYKITEKSQAVAFWCDPISGHATLYWYRQILGQGPELLVQFQDESVVDDSQLPKDRFSAERLKGVDSTLKIQPAELGDSAMYLCASSPRREGLEQFFGPGTRLTVL.

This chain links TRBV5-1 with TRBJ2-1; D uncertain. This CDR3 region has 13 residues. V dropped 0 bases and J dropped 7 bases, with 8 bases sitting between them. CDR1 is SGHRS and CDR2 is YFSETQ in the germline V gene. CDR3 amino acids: CASSLAPVNEQFF. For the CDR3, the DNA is TGCGCCAGCAGCTTGGCCCCGGTGAATGAGCAGTTCTTC.

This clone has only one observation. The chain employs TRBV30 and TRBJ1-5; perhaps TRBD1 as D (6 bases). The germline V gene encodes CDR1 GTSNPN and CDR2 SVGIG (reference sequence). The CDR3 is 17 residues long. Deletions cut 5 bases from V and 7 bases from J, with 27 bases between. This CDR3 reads CAWSGGYSGVVGQPQHF. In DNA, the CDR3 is TGTGCCTGGTCGGGGGGTTACTCAGGGGTTGTGGGGCAGCCCCAGCATTTT. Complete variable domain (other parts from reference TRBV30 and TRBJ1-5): SQTIHQWPATLVQPVGSPLSLECTVEGTSNPNLYWYRQAAGRGLQLLFYSVGIGQISSEVPQNLSASRPQDRQFILSSKKLLLSDSGFYLCAWSGGYSGVVGQPQHFGDGTRLSIL.

DNA for the CDR3: TGTGCCAGTAGTATGCCGTCCGGAGGTACCTACAATGAGCAGTTCTTC. As protein: CASSMPSGGTYNEQFF. The chain joins TRBV19 to TRBJ2-1; a possible D gene is TRBD2 (5 bases). Trimming took off 3 bases at V and 2 bases at J, with 14 bases between the two ends. The germline V gene encodes CDR1 LNHDA and CDR2 SQIVND (reference sequence). The CDR3 has 16 residues.

The CDR3 region is CAAQQGSNQPQHF. As DNA, the CDR3 is TGTGCCGCCCAACAGGGGTCCAATCAGCCCCAGCATTTT. The chain links TRBV19 to TRBJ1-5, with 7 nucleotides matching TRBD1. CDR1 LNHDA and CDR2 SQIVND come from the germline V gene (reference sequence). The CDR3 is 13 amino acids. V shed 11 bases, J shed 3 bases, and the junction held 7 bases outside the gene matches.